The 13 T cell receptor beta chains below were found in one sample sequenced in a study of T cell repertoires in ileal Crohn's disease. The table came from immunoSEQ multiplex PCR; TCRdb's copy has only in-frame clones and leaves some out. The profile shows some 10,000 clones, more than 60% of them singletons. The sample comprised ileal tissue. Every receptor here comes from an adult with Crohn's disease.

The chain joins TRBV30 to TRBJ1-6, with TRBD1 identical over 10 bases. The germline CDR1 and CDR2 sequences are GTSNPN and SVGIG (reference sequence). The CDR3 runs 15 residues. Losses at the gene ends were 4 bases for V and 8 bases for J; bases not matched to a gene: 8. The CDR3 DNA is TGTGCCTGGACTTCAAGGACAGGGGGAGATTCACCCCTCCACTTT. Its translation is CAWTSRTGGDSPLHF.

This clone has a single count. The chain links TRBV28 to TRBJ1-2, with 7 bases aligning to TRBD1. The CDR3 has 14 residues. CDR1 and CDR2 from the germline V gene are MDHEN and SYDVKM. The ends lost 4 bases at V and 4 bases at J; junction bases unmatched: 6. The CDR3 DNA reads TGTGCCAGCAGTTGGGCGGGACAGCGCTATGGCTACACCTTC. Encoded protein: CASSWAGQRYGYTF.

Concerning this clone: The junction departs from germline at one end; a sequencing error may be responsible. The chain couples TRBV7-9 to TRBJ2-1, with TRBD1 matching over 8 bases. CDR3 length equals 8 residues. The germline V gene encodes CDR1 SEHNR and CDR2 FQNEAQ (reference sequence). The CDR3 region is CPRQGPLF. In DNA form, the CDR3 reads TGCCCGCGACAGGGGCCTCTCTTC. The full variable domain, with the rest looked up from reference TRBV7-9 and TRBJ2-1, is DTGVSQNPRHKITKRGQNVTFRCDPISEHNRLYWYRQTLGQGPEFLTYFQNEAQLEKSRLLSDRFSAERPKGSFSTLEIQRTEQGDSAMYLCPRQGPLFGPGTRLTVL.

V gene TRBV5-4 combines with J gene TRBJ1-1; TRBD1 matches 9 bases. Germline V gene data show CDR1 as SGHNT and CDR2 as YYREEE (reference sequence). There are 16 residues in the CDR3. V was clipped by 4 bases and J by 5 bases; unmatched bases: 12. The CDR3 reads CASSPSPDRGGTEAFF. As DNA, the CDR3 is TGTGCCAGCAGCCCTTCCCCCGACAGGGGGGGAACTGAAGCTTTCTTT. The variable domain in full, completed from reference TRBV5-4 and TRBJ1-1, reads ETGVTQSPTHLIKTRGQQVTLRCSSQSGHNTVSWYQQALGQGPQFIFQYYREEENGRGNFPPRFSGLQFPNYSSELNVNALELDDSALYLCASSPSPDRGGTEAFFGQGTRLTVV.

This sequence joins TRBV5-1 and TRBJ2-1; 8 bases are a match to TRBD1. Germline V gene sequence: CDR1 SGHRS, CDR2 YFSETQ. With 3 bases clipped from V and 6 bases from J, the junction kept 8 bases outside the gene matches. This CDR3 is 15 amino acids long. CDR3 nucleotide sequence: TGCGCCAGCAGCTACCGACAGGGGATGGGCAATGAGCAGTTCTTC. Translating gives CASSYRQGMGNEQFF. Together with reference TRBV5-1 and TRBJ2-1, the CDR3 gives the full variable domain: KAGVTQTPRYLIKTRGQQVTLSCSPISGHRSVSWYQQTPGQGLQFLFEYFSETQRNKGNFPGRFSGRQFSNSRSEMNVSTLELGDSALYLCASSYRQGMGNEQFFGPGTRLTVL.

This chain's CDR3 is CASKGGGLYEQYF. The CDR3 DNA sequence: TGTGCCAGCAAGGGCGGGGGCCTCTACGAGCAGTACTTC. This chain uses TRBV6-6 with TRBJ2-7; D is perhaps TRBD2 (7 bases). V lost 7 bases and J 3 bases, leaving 13 bases between the germline ends. There are 13 residues in the CDR3. Germline assignment: CDR1 MNHNY and CDR2 SVGAGI (reference sequence).

In this sample, this clone turned up a few times. This sequence joins TRBV7-8 and TRBJ1-3; no clear D gene. The germline V gene has CDR1 SGHVS and CDR2 FQNEAQ. V gave up 8 bases and J gave up 0 bases, with 11 bases separating them. The CDR3 sequence is 14 residues long. The CDR3 is CASGRGTSGNTIYF. The CDR3 bases are TGTGCCAGCGGCCGGGGTACCTCTGGAAACACCATATATTTT.

This sequence joins TRBV6-6 and TRBJ1-6; D may be TRBD1 (6 bases). The CDR3 totals 14 residues. CDR1 is MNHNY and CDR2 is SVGAGI in the germline V gene (reference sequence). The ends were cut back, 6 bases at V and 9 bases at J, with 15 bases in the middle. CDR3 amino acids: CASRQGIEGSPLHF. The CDR3 bases are TGTGCCAGCAGACAGGGAATAGAGGGTTCACCCCTCCACTTT.

The rearrangement links TRBV9 to TRBJ1-2; D unclear. The germline CDR1 and CDR2 sequences are SGDLS and YYNGEE. The V end lost 1 base, the J end lost 8 bases, and 18 bases lay between the germline ends. This CDR3 region has 15 residues. CDR3 loop: CASSVSRDSNRGYTF. CDR3 sequence (DNA): TGTGCCAGCAGCGTATCCCGGGATTCCAATCGGGGCTACACCTTC.

The J gene is TRBJ1-4, the V gene TRBV14, with D unclear. Germline-derived CDR1 and CDR2 are SGHDN and FVKESK. V was clipped by 4 bases and J by 8 bases, with 8 bases between them. The CDR3 has 12 residues. In nucleotides, the CDR3 is TGTGCCAGCAGCCTCAATCGGGAAAAACTGTTTTTT. This codes for CASSLNREKLFF.

V is TRBV11-2 and J is TRBJ1-2, with 9 bases that match TRBD1. The V segment lost 8 bases and the J segment 7 bases; nucleotides outside the gene matches: 8. The CDR3 consists of 13 residues. Germline V gene lookup returns CDR1 SGHAT and CDR2 FQNNGV. This CDR3 is CASARDREGGYTF. CDR3 nucleotides: TGTGCCAGCGCCAGGGACAGGGAGGGTGGCTACACCTTC.

This clone was seen a few times. The chain couples TRBV14 to TRBJ2-2; D is ambiguous. Trimming left V 1 base short and J 4 bases short, with 13 bases between. Germline V lookup: CDR1 SGHDN, CDR2 FVKESK. CDR3 length: 16 residues. In nucleotides, the CDR3 is TGTGCCAGCAGCCAAGGGGTCGGAGCTCGCACCGGGGAGCTGTTTTTT. Translating gives CASSQGVGARTGELFF.

The V and J genes are TRBV5-1 and TRBJ1-6, with a weak D call TRBD1 (5 bases). The CDR3 is 16 amino acids. V was shortened by 4 bases and J by 0 bases, with 11 bases between the two germline ends. In germline, CDR1 is SGHRS, CDR2 YFSETQ. Here the CDR3 reads CASSPGGNSYNSPLHF. CDR3 nucleotide sequence: TGCGCCAGCAGCCCGGGGGGGAACTCCTATAATTCACCCCTCCACTTT.